The present entry profiles one TCR beta chain with its context. The CDR3 length is 11 residues. Per the germline V gene, CDR1 is MDHEN and CDR2 is SYDVKM. The V and J ends lost 6 bases and 8 bases respectively, with 10 bases between them. This sample is drawn from a study of blood T cell repertoires in COVID-19. Per the original data handling: Amplification with reference gene primers provided the estimates of nucleated cell counts. Profiled with immunoSEQ multiplex PCR; TCRdb holds only in-frame clones, not every one. Clonal size and the V and J genes are those of that table, whereas D and trimming came from the DNA. This sample yields about 370,000 clones, of which more than 80% are seen a single time; approximately 1% belongs to the top ten.

The TCR was taken from a man aged 18 to 30 who had recovered from COVID-19. Sample: PBMCs or T cells enriched from blood (not recorded which). The V and J genes are TRBV28 and TRBJ1-2; no reliable D call. The CDR3 DNA reads TGTGCCAGCAGGATGAGTCGGGGCTACACCTTC. Translation: CASRMSRGYTF.